The 26 T cell receptor beta chains in this list originate from one sample, sequenced in a study of CD8 T cells in Susac syndrome. Reverse transcription used 0.5 to 1 ug RNA and random hexamers. In TCRdb, the immunoSEQ multiplex PCR reads were re-called with MiXCR into one record per CDR3 protein. This table holds 120,000 to 150,000 distinct CDR3 sequences, roughly 94% found once. What was sequenced was CD4+ T cells from PBMCs. Receptors originate from a human donor in good health.

The chain joins TRBV20-1 to TRBJ1-3; D may be TRBD1 (6 bases). The V end was cut by 3 bases, the J end by 4 bases, with 10 bases between. This CDR3 is 13 amino acids long. CDR1 is DFQATT, CDR2 SNEGSKA, per germline (reference sequence). CDR3 protein: CSARATGGNTIYF. CDR3 in DNA: TGCAGTGCTAGGGCAACAGGGGGAAACACCATATATTTT.

The gene calls are TRBV7-2 and TRBJ1-1; the D gene is possibly TRBD1 (5 bases). The CDR3 is 14 amino acids. V lost 1 base and J lost 5, with 11 bases in between. Germline V CDR1 and CDR2: SGHTA, FQGNSA. CDR3 amino acids: CASSLVGVWTEAFF. DNA of the CDR3: TGTGCCAGCAGCTTAGTGGGGGTATGGACTGAAGCTTTCTTT. The full variable domain, its missing parts supplied by reference TRBV7-2 and TRBJ1-1, is GAGVSQSPSNKVTEKGKDVELRCDPISGHTALYWYRQSLGQGLEFLIYFQGNSAPDKSGLPSDRFSAERTGGSVSTLTIQRTQQEDSAVYLCASSLVGVWTEAFFGQGTRLTVV.

This chain links TRBV6-1 with TRBJ2-2, with 7 bases aligning to TRBD1. Germline V gene sequence: CDR1 MNHNS, CDR2 SASEGT. The CDR3 runs 17 residues. The ends lost 2 bases at V and 6 bases at J; junction bases unmatched: 12. The DNA for the CDR3 is TGTGCCAGCAGTGAACAGGGGGAAAACTATAGGGCCGGGGAGCTGTTTTTT. Protein product: CASSEQGENYRAGELFF.

The chain has TRBV20-1 and TRBJ1-2; 7 bases agree with TRBD1. CDR1 is DFQATT and CDR2 is SNEGSKA in the germline V gene (reference sequence). The CDR3 totals 17 residues. V was clipped by 6 bases and J by 0 bases; unmatched bases: 16. Here the CDR3 DNA reads TGCAGTGCCCCGCGAGGGGGCGGGACAGCAGCTAACTATGGCTACACCTTC. Translating gives CSAPRGGGTAANYGYTF.

The gene calls are TRBV5-1 and TRBJ2-7; the D is unclear. Trimming pared 0 bases from V and 4 bases from J, leaving 14 bases between. The germline V gene has CDR1 SGHRS and CDR2 YFSETQ. This CDR3 is built from 15 residues. CDR3 sequence (DNA): TGCGCCAGCAGCTTGGCCGGCCGGGCGAGATACGAGCAGTACTTC. This gives the protein CASSLAGRARYEQYF.

This clonotype appeared once. The CDR3 DNA reads as TGTGCCAGCTCACCAAGACAGGGGACTGAAGCTTTCTTT. Amino acid sequence: CASSPRQGTEAFF. The chain uses TRBV18 and TRBJ1-1; 8 bases match TRBD1. The CDR3 covers 13 residues. J lost 5 bases, V lost 2 bases, and 1 base had no gene match. The germline V gene encodes CDR1 KGHSH and CDR2 LQKENI.

The genes are TRBV30 and TRBJ2-3, with 7 bases aligning to TRBD2. J gave up 1 base and V 2 bases, and 3 bases lay outside the gene matches. Germline V gene lookup returns CDR1 GTSNPN and CDR2 SVGIG (reference sequence). This CDR3 spans 14 amino acids. The CDR3 sequence is CAWSRLAGTDTQYF. CDR3 coding DNA: TGTGCCTGGAGTCGTCTAGCGGGCACAGATACGCAGTATTTT.

The chain links TRBV5-1 to TRBJ2-1; 7 bases are a match to TRBD2. Germline values: CDR1 SGHRS, CDR2 YFSETQ. The J segment lost 2 bases and the V segment lost 4 bases, leaving 3 bases of the junction unmatched. This CDR3 spans 14 amino acids. CDR3 nucleotides: TGCGCCAGCAGCGCGGGGGTCCCCTACAATGAGCAGTTCTTC. Protein sequence: CASSAGVPYNEQFF.

This sequence joins TRBV6-5 and TRBJ2-2, with 8 positions matching TRBD1. CDR1 and CDR2 (germline): MNHEY, SVGAGI. CDR3 size: 14 residues. V was pared by 5 bases and J by 3 bases, with 2 bases of the junction left unmatched. The chain's CDR3 is CASSRQGYTGELFF. In nucleotides, the CDR3 is TGTGCCAGCAGTCGACAGGGGTACACCGGGGAGCTGTTTTTT.

This chain joins TRBV15 and TRBJ2-7, with D unclear. The CDR3 length is 15 residues. From germline, CDR1 is LNHNV and CDR2 YYDKDF (reference sequence). Between the trimmed V and J ends, which lost 6 bases and 2 bases, there was a span of 17 bases. The CDR3 loop is CATRGEEGFTYEQYF. Written as DNA, the CDR3 is TGTGCCACCAGGGGCGAAGAAGGGTTTACCTACGAGCAGTACTTC.

This rearrangement joins TRBV2 to TRBJ1-1, with unresolved D. This CDR3 is 15 amino acids long. V shed 3 bases and J shed 4 bases, with 15 bases lying between them. Germline V gene sequence: CDR1 SNHLY, CDR2 FYNNEI. CDR3 bases: TGTGCCAGCAGTGATCGCGTGCGCGTAGGCACTGAAGCTTTCTTT. It specifies CASSDRVRVGTEAFF. Together with reference TRBV2 and TRBJ1-1, the CDR3 gives the full variable domain: EPEVTQTPSHQVTQMGQEVILRCVPISNHLYFYWYRQILGQKVEFLVSFYNNEISEKSEIFDDQFSVERPDGSNFTLKIRSTKLEDSAMYFCASSDRVRVGTEAFFGQGTRLTVV.

The chain is built from TRBV11-2 and TRBJ1-4; D is unclear. Trimming removed 4 bases at V and 8 bases at J, with 8 bases between. Germline V CDR1 and CDR2: SGHAT, FQNNGV. The CDR3 has 12 amino acids. The CDR3 region is CASSSLGEKLFF. The CDR3, as DNA: TGTGCCAGCAGCTCCCTCGGGGAAAAACTGTTTTTT.

For the CDR3, the DNA is TGCAGTGCCCCGGGGCAGGGGGGAAACTATGGCTACACCTTC. Residues: CSAPGQGGNYGYTF. The V and J genes are TRBV20-1 and TRBJ1-2, with 7 nucleotides matching TRBD1. The CDR3 extends over 14 amino acids. Trimming took 6 bases from V and 2 from J; bases not matched to a gene: 9. CDR1 is DFQATT, CDR2 SNEGSKA, per germline (reference sequence).

This clonotype was detected once. This rearrangement joins TRBV12-3 or TRBV12-4 to TRBJ1-5; D call uncertain. The CDR3 runs to 14 residues. With 1 base removed from V and 5 bases from J, the gap between germline ends came to 9 bases. Written as DNA, the CDR3 is TGTGCCAGCAGTTTAGGATCCGTTTATCAGCCCCAGCATTTT. Translating it yields CASSLGSVYQPQHF.

The V and J genes are TRBV5-4 and TRBJ2-7; tentatively, D is TRBD2 (5 bases). The CDR3 loop spans 13 amino acids. V lost 4 bases and J lost 7, with 15 bases in between. Germline V gene sequence: CDR1 SGHNT, CDR2 YYREEE (reference sequence). CDR3 loop: CASSQARAGEQYF. The CDR3 nucleotides are TGTGCCAGCAGCCAAGCAAGGGCGGGTGAGCAGTACTTC.

This chain joins TRBV19 and TRBJ1-2; D gene unclear. The germline V gene encodes CDR1 LNHDA and CDR2 SQIVND (reference sequence). V lost 0 bases, J lost 4 bases, and 12 bases lay in between. CDR3 length equals 15 residues. CDR3 nucleotides: TGTGCCAGTAGTATAGACAGCTTCCGTTCCTATGGCTACACCTTC. Translating it yields CASSIDSFRSYGYTF.

This chain links TRBV6-6 with TRBJ2-5, with D unclear. This CDR3 is 12 amino acids long. CDR1 is MNHNY, CDR2 SVGAGI, per germline (reference sequence). Deletions cut 6 bases from V and 1 base from J, with 6 bases between. The CDR3 coding sequence is TGTGCCAGCAGCTTCCTCCAAGAGACCCAGTACTTC. Protein sequence: CASSFLQETQYF.

The chain combines TRBV9 with TRBJ2-3, with 12 bases lining up with TRBD2. Germline V gene lookup returns CDR1 SGDLS and CDR2 YYNGEE. CDR3 length: 16 residues. J lost 3 bases, V lost 3 bases, and 5 bases had no gene match. CDR3 loop: CASSATSGSGTDTQYF. CDR3 nucleotide sequence: TGTGCCAGCAGCGCGACTAGCGGGAGCGGAACAGATACGCAGTATTTT.

The J gene is TRBJ2-7, the V gene TRBV5-4, with a weak D call TRBD2 (5 bases). Germline lookup yields CDR1 SGHNT and CDR2 YYREEE (reference sequence). The CDR3 loop spans 13 amino acids. V lost 4 bases and J 9 bases, leaving 17 bases between the germline ends. The CDR3 DNA reads as TGTGCCAGCAGCAACCTGCAAGGAGGAGGGCAGTACTTC. Translation gives CASSNLQGGGQYF.

V gene TRBV7-2 combines with J gene TRBJ2-3; 7 nucleotides agree with TRBD2. Losses at the gene ends were 5 bases for V and 0 bases for J; bases not matched to a gene: 5. In germline, CDR1 is SGHTA, CDR2 FQGNSA. The CDR3 runs to 15 residues. As DNA, the CDR3 is TGTGCCAGCAGCCAGGGACTACCTAGCACAGATACGCAGTATTTT. This codes for CASSQGLPSTDTQYF.

J is TRBJ2-7 and V is TRBV29-1; 9 nucleotides agree with TRBD1. Germline lookup yields CDR1 SQVTM and CDR2 ANQGSEA. The V gene end was trimmed by 3 bases and the J gene end by 1 base; junction bases not matched to a gene: 4. This CDR3 has 14 amino acids. The CDR3 region has the DNA TGCAGCGTTGAGCCCGGACAGGGGTCCTACGAGCAGTACTTC. Its translation is CSVEPGQGSYEQYF.

This chain connects TRBV7-2 to TRBJ1-6, with 10 bases lining up with TRBD1. J was trimmed by 7 bases and V by 4 bases; bases with no gene match: 4. Looked up from germline, CDR1 is SGHTA and CDR2 is FQGNSA. The CDR3 spans 15 residues. CDR3 bases: TGTGCCAGCAGCTCGGGACAGGGGACCAATTCACCCCTCCACTTT. Residues: CASSSGQGTNSPLHF.

This sequence joins TRBV12-3 or TRBV12-4 and TRBJ1-5; 8 bases are shared with TRBD1. The CDR3 loop spans 15 amino acids. The V gene end was trimmed by 6 bases and the J gene end by 1 base; junction bases not matched to a gene: 5. CDR3 loop: CASSPTGESNQPQHF. CDR3 nucleotides: TGTGCCAGCAGCCCGACAGGGGAGAGCAATCAGCCCCAGCATTTT.

The rearrangement uses TRBV11-2 and TRBJ2-6; no clear D. This CDR3 comprises 14 residues. The germline gives CDR1 SGHAT, CDR2 FQNNGV. Between the trimmed V and J ends, which lost 2 bases and 0 bases, there was a span of 2 bases. The DNA for the CDR3 is TGTGCCAGCAGCTTACCCTCTGGGGCCAACGTCCTGACTTTC. This sequence encodes CASSLPSGANVLTF. The full variable domain, completed using reference TRBV11-2 and TRBJ2-6, is EAGVAQSPRYKIIEKRQSVAFWCNPISGHATLYWYQQILGQGPKLLIQFQNNGVVDDSQLPKDRFSAERLKGVDSTLKIQPAKLEDSAVYLCASSLPSGANVLTFGAGSRLTVL.

The rearrangement joins TRBV7-9 to TRBJ2-1, with D possibly being TRBD2 (6 bases). Trimming cost V 1 base and J 6 bases, with 13 bases left between them. CDR3 length: 15 amino acids. Germline loops: CDR1 SEHNR, CDR2 FQNEAQ (reference sequence). The CDR3 spells CASSLGDARGNEQFF. In DNA form, the CDR3 reads TGTGCCAGCAGCTTAGGGGACGCGCGGGGCAATGAGCAGTTCTTC.

This clonotype has only one observation. J is TRBJ1-2 and V is TRBV29-1; D remains ambiguous. Trimming took 0 bases from V and 2 from J, leaving 10 bases between them. This CDR3 spans 14 amino acids. In germline, CDR1 is SQVTM, CDR2 ANQGSEA. The CDR3 loop is CSVEDVAENYGYTF. The CDR3 region has the DNA TGCAGCGTTGAAGATGTTGCAGAAAACTATGGCTACACCTTC.